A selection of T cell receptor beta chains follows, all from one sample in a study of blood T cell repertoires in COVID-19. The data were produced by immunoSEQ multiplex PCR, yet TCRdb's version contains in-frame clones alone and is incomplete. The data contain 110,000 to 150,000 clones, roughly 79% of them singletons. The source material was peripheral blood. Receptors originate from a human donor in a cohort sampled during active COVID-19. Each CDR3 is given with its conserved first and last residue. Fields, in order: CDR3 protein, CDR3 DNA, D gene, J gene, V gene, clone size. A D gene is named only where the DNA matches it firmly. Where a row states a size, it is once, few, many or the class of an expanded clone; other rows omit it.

CDR3aa: CASWEGTGTSATDTQYF
CDR3nt: TGTGCCAGCTGGGAAGGGACAGGTACGTCGGCCACAGATACGCAGTATTTT
d_gene: TRBD1
j_gene: TRBJ2-3
v_gene: TRBV28
abundance: .

CDR3aa: CASTGTGEETQYF
CDR3nt: TGTGCCAGCACCGGGACAGGGGAAGAGACCCAGTACTTC
d_gene: TRBD1
j_gene: TRBJ2-5
v_gene: TRBV27
abundance: .

CDR3aa: CSADRQYGYTF
CDR3nt: TGCAGTGCAGACAGACAATATGGCTACACCTTC
d_gene: .
j_gene: TRBJ1-2
v_gene: TRBV20-1
abundance: .

CDR3aa: CASSPGNSNQPQHF
CDR3nt: TGCGCCAGCAGCCCAGGTAATAGCAATCAGCCCCAGCATTTT
d_gene: .
j_gene: TRBJ1-5
v_gene: TRBV5-1
abundance: .

CDR3aa: CASSISGGTGSYEQYF
CDR3nt: TGTGCCAGTAGTATTTCTGGAGGGACAGGTTCCTACGAGCAGTACTTC
d_gene: TRBD1
j_gene: TRBJ2-7
v_gene: TRBV19
abundance: .

CDR3aa: CASSYVGRAEGDTQYF
CDR3nt: TGTGCCAGCAGTTACGTCGGGAGGGCCGAGGGAGATACGCAGTATTTT
d_gene: TRBD2
j_gene: TRBJ2-3
v_gene: TRBV6-5
abundance: .

CDR3aa: CASSQREGLTQYF
CDR3nt: TGTGCCAGCAGCCAGCGGGAGGGGCTTACGCAGTATTTT
d_gene: TRBD2
j_gene: TRBJ2-3
v_gene: TRBV5-6
abundance: .

CDR3aa: CASSVAGRVDQPQHF
CDR3nt: TGTGCCAGCAGTGTAGCAGGGAGGGTTGATCAGCCCCAGCATTTT
d_gene: .
j_gene: TRBJ1-5
v_gene: TRBV6-2/TRBV6-3
abundance: .

CDR3aa: CASSQVGTSGNNEQFF
CDR3nt: TGTGCCAGCAGCCAAGTTGGCACTAGCGGTAACAATGAGCAGTTCTTC
d_gene: TRBD2
j_gene: TRBJ2-1
v_gene: TRBV4-2
abundance: .

CDR3aa: CASSSGGNSNQPQHF
CDR3nt: TGTGCCAGCAGTTCGGGAGGCAATAGCAATCAGCCCCAGCATTTT
d_gene: .
j_gene: TRBJ1-5
v_gene: TRBV6-2/TRBV6-3
abundance: .

CDR3aa: CASSPVMDTPYEQYF
CDR3nt: TGTGCCAGCAGCCCCGTAATGGACACCCCCTACGAGCAGTACTTC
d_gene: .
j_gene: TRBJ2-7
v_gene: TRBV6-5
abundance: .

CDR3aa: CASSLVQGGNSPLHF
CDR3nt: TGTGCCAGCAGTTTAGTCCAGGGTGGAAATTCACCCCTCCACTTT
d_gene: .
j_gene: TRBJ1-6
v_gene: TRBV27
abundance: .

CDR3aa: CATPEIGQGDSSEQFF
CDR3nt: TGTGCCACCCCCGAGATTGGACAGGGGGACTCATCTGAGCAGTTCTTC
d_gene: TRBD1
j_gene: TRBJ2-1
v_gene: TRBV5-4
abundance: .

CDR3aa: CASSPTGATYEQYF
CDR3nt: TGTGCCAGCAGTCCCACAGGGGCGACGTACGAGCAGTACTTC
d_gene: TRBD1
j_gene: TRBJ2-7
v_gene: TRBV6-5
abundance: once

CDR3aa: CASGRSLAYEQYF
CDR3nt: TGTGCCAGCGGTCGGTCCTTGGCCTACGAGCAGTACTTC
d_gene: .
j_gene: TRBJ2-7
v_gene: TRBV28
abundance: .

CDR3aa: CASSLARGQTYEQYF
CDR3nt: TGTGCCAGCAGCTTAGCGAGGGGACAGACCTACGAGCAGTACTTC
d_gene: TRBD1
j_gene: TRBJ2-7
v_gene: TRBV7-2
abundance: .

CDR3aa: CASRDRGRVSAGANVLTF
CDR3nt: TGTGCCAGCAGGGACAGGGGGCGGGTAAGCGCTGGGGCCAACGTCCTGACTTTC
d_gene: TRBD1
j_gene: TRBJ2-6
v_gene: TRBV27
abundance: .

CDR3aa: CASSSSNYGYTF
CDR3nt: TGTGCCAGCAGCTCGTCCAACTATGGCTACACCTTC
d_gene: .
j_gene: TRBJ1-2
v_gene: TRBV28
abundance: .

CDR3aa: CASSIGGRVAKNIQYF
CDR3nt: TGTGCCAGTAGTATTGGCGGGAGGGTAGCCAAAAACATTCAGTACTTC
d_gene: TRBD2
j_gene: TRBJ2-4
v_gene: TRBV19
abundance: many

CDR3aa: CASSLDSSYEQYF
CDR3nt: TGTGCCAGCAGTTTGGACAGCTCCTACGAGCAGTACTTC
d_gene: .
j_gene: TRBJ2-7
v_gene: TRBV28
abundance: .

CDR3aa: CASSFDRVWSYEQYF
CDR3nt: TGTGCCAGCAGTTTTGACAGGGTATGGTCCTACGAGCAGTACTTC
d_gene: TRBD1
j_gene: TRBJ2-7
v_gene: TRBV28
abundance: .

CDR3aa: CASSLAGYEQYF
CDR3nt: TGTGCCAGCAGCTTAGCGGGGTACGAGCAGTACTTC
d_gene: .
j_gene: TRBJ2-7
v_gene: TRBV11-2
abundance: once

CDR3aa: CASSSLTGELFF
CDR3nt: TGTGCCAGCAGCTCCCTCACCGGGGAGCTGTTTTTT
d_gene: .
j_gene: TRBJ2-2
v_gene: TRBV7-2
abundance: .

CDR3aa: CASSQEERQGGAYF
CDR3nt: TGCGCCAGCAGCCAAGAGGAGAGGCAGGGAGGTGCTTACTTC
d_gene: .
j_gene: TRBJ2-7
v_gene: TRBV4-1
abundance: .

CDR3aa: CASSEGLAWTLETQYF
CDR3nt: TGTGCCAGCAGTGAAGGACTAGCGTGGACCCTCGAGACCCAGTACTTC
d_gene: TRBD2
j_gene: TRBJ2-5
v_gene: TRBV6-1
abundance: .

CDR3aa: CASSVELAGSYNEQFF
CDR3nt: TGTGCCAGCAGCGTAGAACTAGCGGGCTCCTACAATGAGCAGTTCTTC
d_gene: TRBD2
j_gene: TRBJ2-1
v_gene: TRBV9
abundance: .

CDR3aa: CASSPLTWYSNQPQHF
CDR3nt: TGTGCCAGCAGTCCCTTGACATGGTATAGCAATCAGCCCCAGCATTTT
d_gene: .
j_gene: TRBJ1-5
v_gene: TRBV28
abundance: once

CDR3aa: CASSPHSGSVYNEQFF
CDR3nt: TGTGCCAGCAGCCCGCATAGCGGGAGCGTCTACAATGAGCAGTTCTTC
d_gene: TRBD2
j_gene: TRBJ2-1
v_gene: TRBV9
abundance: .

CDR3aa: CASRRHGTGGYEQYF
CDR3nt: TGTGCCAGCAGGAGACACGGGACAGGGGGCTACGAGCAGTACTTC
d_gene: TRBD1
j_gene: TRBJ2-7
v_gene: TRBV28
abundance: .

CDR3aa: CASSKVAGPSLYGYTF
CDR3nt: TGTGCCAGCAGCAAGGTCGCAGGCCCGTCTCTTTATGGCTACACCTTC
d_gene: .
j_gene: TRBJ1-2
v_gene: TRBV21-1
abundance: .

CDR3aa: CASSFGTSGRADTQYF
CDR3nt: TGTGCCAGCAGCTTCGGGACTAGCGGGAGGGCAGATACGCAGTATTTT
d_gene: TRBD2
j_gene: TRBJ2-3
v_gene: TRBV7-2
abundance: once

CDR3aa: CASSFAGARNIQYF
CDR3nt: TGTGCCAGCAGTTTTGCGGGAGCTAGGAACATTCAGTACTTC
d_gene: TRBD2
j_gene: TRBJ2-4
v_gene: TRBV27
abundance: .

CDR3aa: CASSNGRGSGYTF
CDR3nt: TGTGCCAGTAGTAATGGCAGGGGTAGTGGCTACACCTTC
d_gene: .
j_gene: TRBJ1-2
v_gene: TRBV19
abundance: few

CDR3aa: CASYHSGNTIYF
CDR3nt: TGTGCTAGTTACCACTCTGGAAACACCATATATTTT
d_gene: .
j_gene: TRBJ1-3
v_gene: TRBV28
abundance: once

CDR3aa: CASSLWESDTGELFF
CDR3nt: TGCGCCAGCAGCTTGTGGGAGAGTGACACCGGGGAGCTGTTTTTT
d_gene: .
j_gene: TRBJ2-2
v_gene: TRBV5-1
abundance: .

CDR3aa: CSATSGGTREPDTQYF
CDR3nt: TGCAGCGCCACATCGGGGGGGACTCGGGAACCAGATACGCAGTATTTT
d_gene: TRBD2
j_gene: TRBJ2-3
v_gene: TRBV29-1
abundance: many

CDR3aa: CASRRTGALAGNTIYF
CDR3nt: TGTGCCAGCAGAAGGACAGGAGCCTTAGCGGGAAACACCATATATTTT
d_gene: TRBD1
j_gene: TRBJ1-3
v_gene: TRBV11-2
abundance: .

CDR3aa: CASSGRRSNTEAFF
CDR3nt: TGTGCCAGCAGTGGGCGTCGCAGTAACACTGAAGCTTTCTTT
d_gene: .
j_gene: TRBJ1-1
v_gene: TRBV5-6
abundance: .

CDR3aa: CASGNRGQDYGYTF
CDR3nt: TGTGCCAGCGGAAACAGGGGGCAGGACTATGGCTACACCTTC
d_gene: TRBD1
j_gene: TRBJ1-2
v_gene: TRBV14
abundance: once

CDR3aa: CASSSQGLGNTIYF
CDR3nt: TGTGCCAGTAGTAGCCAGGGCCTTGGAAACACCATATATTTT
d_gene: .
j_gene: TRBJ1-3
v_gene: TRBV19
abundance: many

CDR3aa: CASSFFGVSEEPDTQYF
CDR3nt: TGTGCCAGCAGTTTTTTTGGAGTTTCCGAAGAGCCAGATACGCAGTATTTT
d_gene: .
j_gene: TRBJ2-3
v_gene: TRBV28
abundance: once

CDR3aa: CASSLLGLAPYEQYF
CDR3nt: TGTGCCAGCAGCTTGCTGGGACTAGCTCCCTACGAGCAGTACTTC
d_gene: TRBD2
j_gene: TRBJ2-7
v_gene: TRBV5-6
abundance: .

CDR3aa: CATSRARSQISGANVLTF
CDR3nt: TGTGCCACCAGCAGAGCCCGATCTCAGATCTCTGGGGCCAACGTCCTGACTTTC
d_gene: .
j_gene: TRBJ2-6
v_gene: TRBV15
abundance: .

CDR3aa: CASSIPSRQGVSGYTF
CDR3nt: TGTGCCAGCAGCATACCCAGCAGACAGGGGGTCAGTGGCTACACCTTC
d_gene: TRBD1
j_gene: TRBJ1-2
v_gene: TRBV7-2
abundance: .

CDR3aa: CASSLFGHQETQYF
CDR3nt: TGTGCCAGCAGTTTATTTGGCCACCAAGAGACCCAGTACTTC
d_gene: .
j_gene: TRBJ2-5
v_gene: TRBV27
abundance: .

CDR3aa: CASSGQDRGYEQYF
CDR3nt: TGTGCCAGCAGTGGACAGGACAGGGGCTACGAGCAGTACTTC
d_gene: TRBD1
j_gene: TRBJ2-7
v_gene: TRBV2
abundance: few

CDR3aa: CASSARGGMETQYF
CDR3nt: TGTGCCAGTAGCGCAAGGGGTGGGATGGAGACCCAGTACTTC
d_gene: .
j_gene: TRBJ2-5
v_gene: TRBV19
abundance: .

CDR3aa: CASSYHGKRDYNEQFF
CDR3nt: TGTGCCAGCAGTTACCACGGAAAGCGGGACTACAATGAGCAGTTCTTC
d_gene: TRBD2
j_gene: TRBJ2-1
v_gene: TRBV6-5
abundance: .

CDR3aa: CSVAGTLAVETQYF
CDR3nt: TGCAGCGTCGCCGGGACTTTAGCCGTGGAGACCCAGTACTTC
d_gene: .
j_gene: TRBJ2-5
v_gene: TRBV29-1
abundance: .

CDR3aa: CASSPSRGIDEQYF
CDR3nt: TGTGCCAGCTCACCAAGCAGGGGGATCGACGAGCAGTACTTC
d_gene: TRBD1
j_gene: TRBJ2-7
v_gene: TRBV18
abundance: .

CDR3aa: CASSLVGSTNEKLFF
CDR3nt: TGTGCCAGCAGCTTGGTTGGCTCAACTAATGAAAAACTGTTTTTT
d_gene: .
j_gene: TRBJ1-4
v_gene: TRBV5-6
abundance: .